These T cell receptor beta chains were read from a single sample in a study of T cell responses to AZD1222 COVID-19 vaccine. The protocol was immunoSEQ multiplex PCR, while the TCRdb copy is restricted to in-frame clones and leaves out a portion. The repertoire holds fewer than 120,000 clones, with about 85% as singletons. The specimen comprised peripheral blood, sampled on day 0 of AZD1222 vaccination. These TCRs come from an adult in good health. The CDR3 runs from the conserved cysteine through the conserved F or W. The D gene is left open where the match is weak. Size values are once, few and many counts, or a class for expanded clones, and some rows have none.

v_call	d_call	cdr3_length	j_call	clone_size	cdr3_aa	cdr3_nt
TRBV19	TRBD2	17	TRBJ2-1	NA	CASSMGTGLAGDNEQFF	TGTGCCAGTAGTATGGGGACTGGACTAGCGGGGGACAATGAGCAGTTCTTC
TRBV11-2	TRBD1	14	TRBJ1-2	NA	CASSMGTGGRGYTF	TGTGCCAGCAGCATGGGGACAGGGGGTCGTGGCTACACCTTC
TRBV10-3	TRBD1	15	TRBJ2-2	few	CAISSGTGDTGELFF	TGTGCCATCAGCTCCGGGACAGGGGACACCGGGGAGCTGTTTTTT
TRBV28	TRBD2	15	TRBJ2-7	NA	CASSSGGRPQYEQYF	TGTGCCAGCAGTTCGGGAGGGCGGCCCCAATACGAGCAGTACTTC
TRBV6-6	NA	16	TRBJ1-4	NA	CASSRTGQLKNEKLFF	TGTGCCAGCAGTCGGACGGGACAACTAAAGAATGAAAAACTGTTTTTT
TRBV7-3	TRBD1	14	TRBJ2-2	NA	CASRRDRAAGELFF	TGTGCCAGCAGGAGAGACAGGGCCGCCGGGGAGCTGTTTTTT
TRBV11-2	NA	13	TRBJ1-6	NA	CASSSLGDSPLHF	TGTGCCAGCAGCTCCCTCGGGGATTCACCCCTCCACTTT
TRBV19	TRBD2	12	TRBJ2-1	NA	CASSTREDEQFF	TGTGCCAGTAGTACCCGGGAGGATGAGCAGTTCTTC
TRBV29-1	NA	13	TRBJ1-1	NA	CSVVRGMNTEAFF	TGCAGCGTTGTTCGGGGAATGAACACTGAAGCTTTCTTT
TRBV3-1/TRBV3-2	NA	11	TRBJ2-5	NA	CASRSGETQYF	TGTGCCAGCCGTTCGGGAGAGACCCAGTACTTC
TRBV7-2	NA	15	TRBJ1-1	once	CASSLSPVPNTEAFF	TGTGCCAGCAGCTTATCCCCAGTACCGAACACTGAAGCTTTCTTT
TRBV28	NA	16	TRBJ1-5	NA	CASSVEMGRPGQPQHF	TGTGCCAGCAGTGTGGAGATGGGGCGTCCAGGTCAGCCCCAGCATTTT
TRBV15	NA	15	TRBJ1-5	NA	CATREVGKPNQPQHF	TGTGCCACCAGGGAGGTAGGCAAACCTAATCAGCCCCAGCATTTT
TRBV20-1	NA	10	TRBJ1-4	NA	CSARTEKLFF	TGCAGTGCTAGGACAGAAAAACTGTTTTTT
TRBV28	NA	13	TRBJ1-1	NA	CASSLQLLGEAFF	TGTGCCAGCAGTTTGCAGTTATTAGGTGAAGCTTTCTTT
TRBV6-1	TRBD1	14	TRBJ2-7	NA	CASSEAGQGHEQYF	TGTGCCAGCAGTGAAGCCGGACAGGGCCACGAGCAGTACTTC
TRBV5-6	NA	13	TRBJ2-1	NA	CASSLVRGNEQFF	TGTGCCAGCAGCTTGGTCCGCGGGAATGAGCAGTTCTTC
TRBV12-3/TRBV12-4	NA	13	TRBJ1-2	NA	CASSPGEDYGYTF	TGTGCCAGCAGTCCCGGGGAGGACTATGGCTACACCTTC
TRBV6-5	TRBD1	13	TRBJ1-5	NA	CASRPTGHQPQHF	TGTGCCAGCAGACCGACAGGGCATCAGCCCCAGCATTTT
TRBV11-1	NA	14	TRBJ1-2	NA	CASSLNENRVGYTF	TGTGCCAGCAGCTTAAACGAAAATCGGGTTGGCTACACCTTC
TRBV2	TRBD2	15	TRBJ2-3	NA	CASKASGSRTDTQYF	TGTGCCAGCAAGGCTAGCGGGAGCCGTACAGATACGCAGTATTTT
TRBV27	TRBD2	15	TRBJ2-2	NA	CASTRPGGNTGELFF	TGTGCCAGCACTAGGCCGGGAGGGAACACCGGGGAGCTGTTTTTT
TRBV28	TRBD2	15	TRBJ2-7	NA	CASSSQAGSSYEQYF	TGTGCCAGCAGTTCCCAAGCGGGGAGCTCCTACGAGCAGTACTTC
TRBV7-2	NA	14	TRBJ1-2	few	CASSSGIENYGYTF	TGTGCCAGCAGCTCGGGGATCGAGAACTATGGCTACACCTTC
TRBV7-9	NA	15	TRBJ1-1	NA	CASSLGRTVVSEAFF	TGTGCCAGCAGCTTAGGCCGGACAGTGGTCTCTGAAGCTTTCTTT
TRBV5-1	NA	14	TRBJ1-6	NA	CASSTGGDGSPLHF	TGCGCCAGCAGCACGGGTGGGGATGGTTCACCCCTCCACTTT
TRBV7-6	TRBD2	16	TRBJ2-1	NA	CASSPLLGGRLNEQFF	TGTGCCAGCAGCCCGCTCCTCGGCGGGAGGTTGAATGAGCAGTTCTTC
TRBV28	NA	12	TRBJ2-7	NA	CATRQGGNEQYF	TGTGCCACCCGACAGGGAGGGAACGAGCAGTACTTC